This TCR beta chain stems from a study of blood T cell repertoires in COVID-19. Study background: Acute-phase and convalescent COVID-19 samples originated in the United States, Italy and Spain. PBMCs, B-cell-depleted T cells, or T cells were the source of the cDNA or gDNA that made up the material.

CDR1 and CDR2 (germline): MNHEY, SMNVEV (reference sequence). J gave up 4 bases and V 6 bases, and 9 bases lay outside the gene matches. The CDR3 spans 15 residues. Per the original data handling: Nucleated cell counts were estimated from reference gene primer amplification. TCRdb keeps only in-frame clones here, not all; method: immunoSEQ multiplex PCR. The V and J calls and clone size are taken from that table; D and trimming were inferred from the DNA. The sample records about 220,000 clones, approximately 83% being singletons. V and J are TRBV27 and TRBJ2-7; TRBD2 matches at 10 bases. The origin of this receptor is a woman aged 35 to 49 with active or convalescent COVID-19. The source material was peripheral blood. The CDR3 loop is CASSPLAGRDYEQYF. The CDR3 bases are TGTGCCAGCAGCCCACTAGCGGGGAGAGATTACGAGCAGTACTTC.